One and the same sample provided the 8 T cell receptor beta chains below, sequenced in a study of blood T cell repertoires in COVID-19. Only in-frame clones appear in the TCRdb table, and some are missing; sequencing was by immunoSEQ multiplex PCR. Of tens of thousands of clones listed, 60% to 80% are singletons. The specimen was peripheral blood. These receptors originate from a human donor in a cohort sampled during active COVID-19.

The chain has TRBV29-1 and TRBJ1-1; D gene unclear. V lost 7 bases, J lost 0 bases, and 24 bases lay in between. Per germline, CDR1 SQVTM and CDR2 ANQGSEA. The CDR3 runs to 17 residues. CDR3 loop: CSGRVFPPEPMNTEAFF. CDR3 in DNA: TGCAGCGGGAGGGTCTTCCCCCCCGAGCCAATGAACACTGAAGCTTTCTTT.

V usage is TRBV5-6 and J usage is TRBJ2-2, with TRBD2 identical over 15 bases. Germline V gene data show CDR1 as SGHDT and CDR2 as YYEEEE. The junction had 7 bases not matched to a gene; V was cut back by 6 bases and J by 4 bases. CDR3 length: 17 amino acids. The CDR3 nucleotides read TGTGCCAGCAAAGGACTAGCGGGAGGGCCGGGCACCGGGGAGCTGTTTTTT. Translation gives CASKGLAGGPGTGELFF.

Ten or more counts support this clone. The chain employs TRBV19 and TRBJ2-7; tentatively, D is TRBD1 (5 bases). Germline V gives CDR1 LNHDA, CDR2 SQIVND (reference sequence). V was pared by 3 bases and J by 1 base, with 13 bases between. The CDR3 has 15 residues. DNA of the CDR3: TGTGCCAGTAGTATCCAAACAGGCAGTTCCTACGAGCAGTACTTC. Amino acids: CASSIQTGSSYEQYF.

This chain links TRBV7-7 with TRBJ2-7, with 7 bases fitting TRBD1. The CDR3 loop spans 12 amino acids. Germline V CDR1 and CDR2: SSHAT, FNYEAQ (reference sequence). The CDR3 sequence: CASSSQGNEQYV. The DNA for the CDR3 is TGTGCTAGCAGCTCACAGGGGAACGAGCAGTACGTC.

The chain couples TRBV5-1 to TRBJ2-5, with D possibly matching TRBD2 (5 bases). The ends were cut back, 3 bases at V and 1 base at J, with 7 bases in the middle. The CDR3 contains 13 residues. CDR1 is SGHRS, CDR2 YFSETQ, per germline. The CDR3 coding sequence is TGCGCCAGCAGCTCGGGGTTCCAAGAGACCCAGTACTTC. Translating gives CASSSGFQETQYF.

This clone was seen a few times. This chain connects TRBV5-1 to TRBJ1-2, with TRBD1 matching over 8 bases. The V and J ends lost 5 bases and 2 bases, in that order; junction bases with no gene match: 11. Germline lookup yields CDR1 SGHRS and CDR2 YFSETQ. This CDR3 region has 16 residues. CDR3 DNA: TGCGCCAGCAGACCGGGAGACAGGGGACGGAACTATGGCTACACCTTC. Translation gives CASRPGDRGRNYGYTF.

The gene calls are TRBV9 and TRBJ1-3; D not certain. Trimming cost V 0 bases and J 3 bases, with 7 bases left between them. CDR1 is SGDLS, CDR2 YYNGEE, per germline. The CDR3 is 14 amino acids. The CDR3 sequence: CASSVGQDGNTIYF. CDR3 sequence (DNA): TGTGCCAGCAGCGTAGGGCAGGATGGAAACACCATATATTTT.

This clone has only a few counts. This chain links TRBV19 with TRBJ1-6; 7 bases fit TRBD1. This CDR3 has 14 residues. Trimming took 5 bases from V and 7 from J; bases not matched to a gene: 5. Germline lookup yields CDR1 LNHDA and CDR2 SQIVND (reference sequence). This chain's CDR3 is CASSPGTDNSPLHF. The CDR3 DNA is TGTGCCAGTAGTCCGGGGACAGACAATTCACCCCTCCACTTT.